What follows is one T cell receptor beta chain and its context. The antigen remains unidentified. The data belong to a study of post-analysis software for immune sequencing data. Study details: Multiple sclerosis in the patients followed relapsing-remitting, secondary progressive and progressive-relapsing courses. General study points: The five TRBV segments detected at higher frequency in patients than in controls included TRBV5-6, TRBV5-1 and TRBV20-1. Same-batch samples co-clustered strongly by F measure. There was significantly lower normalized Chao1 diversity in multiple sclerosis patients than in controls.

The CDR3 spans 17 residues. Unique molecular identifiers tagged the TCR beta cDNA libraries. Via MiXCR, TCRdb re-called the PCR reads, giving one row per CDR3 protein. The sample yields some 700,000 distinct CDR3 sequences, approximately 60% seen once. The source of this sequence is a girl under 10 years old with multiple sclerosis. V and J are TRBV21-1 and TRBJ2-3; TRBD1, the D gene given by the table, was not confirmed from the DNA. TRBV21-1 is flagged as a pseudogene. The sequenced material came from blood. For the CDR3, the DNA is TGTGCCAGCAGCAAAGTGGAGCACCCAGGGGGGAAAGATACGCAGTATTTT. It yields the protein CASSKVEHPGGKDTQYF.